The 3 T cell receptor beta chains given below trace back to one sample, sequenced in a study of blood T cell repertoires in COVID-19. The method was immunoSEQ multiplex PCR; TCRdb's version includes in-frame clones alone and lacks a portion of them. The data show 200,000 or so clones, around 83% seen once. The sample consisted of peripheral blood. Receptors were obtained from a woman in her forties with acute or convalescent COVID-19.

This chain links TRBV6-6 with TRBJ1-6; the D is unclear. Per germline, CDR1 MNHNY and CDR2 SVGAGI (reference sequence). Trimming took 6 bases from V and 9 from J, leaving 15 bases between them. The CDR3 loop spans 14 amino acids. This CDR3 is CASREVGVGSPLHF. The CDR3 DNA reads TGTGCCAGCAGGGAGGTGGGAGTGGGTTCACCCCTCCACTTT.

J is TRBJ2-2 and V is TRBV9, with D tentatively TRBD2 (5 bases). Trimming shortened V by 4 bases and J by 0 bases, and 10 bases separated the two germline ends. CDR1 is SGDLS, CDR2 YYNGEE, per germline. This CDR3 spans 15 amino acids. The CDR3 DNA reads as TGTGCCAGCAGCCCTAGCAGTTCGAACACCGGGGAGCTGTTTTTT. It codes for CASSPSSSNTGELFF.

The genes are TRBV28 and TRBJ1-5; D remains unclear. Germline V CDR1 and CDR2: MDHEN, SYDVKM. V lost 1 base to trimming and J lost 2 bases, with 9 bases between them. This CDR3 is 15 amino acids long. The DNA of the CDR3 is TGTGCCAGCAGTTTATTGGGTGCGGGCAATCAGCCCCAGCATTTT. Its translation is CASSLLGAGNQPQHF.